This is a list of T cell receptor beta chains from one sample in a study of blood T cell repertoires in COVID-19. Only in-frame clones appear in the TCRdb table, and some are missing; sequencing was by immunoSEQ multiplex PCR. Among about 220,000 clones listed, about nine tenths were seen once. Sequenced material: peripheral blood. Source of these receptors: a man under 40 who had recovered from COVID-19. Both conserved end residues are part of each CDR3.

TRBJ1-2 | TRBV25-1 | CASSEYSTDGYTF
TRBJ2-1 | TRBV28 | CASSFRGQLPYNEQFF
TRBJ2-3 | TRBV7-9 | CASSFPRAGDTQYF
TRBJ1-1 | TRBV25-1 | CASSIQNTEAFF
TRBJ2-7 | TRBV24-1 | CATSDTYEQYF
TRBJ2-2 | TRBV7-2 | CASSLVAYGIYTGELFF
TRBJ1-1 | TRBV18 | CASSPVDSTVAFF
TRBJ1-5 | TRBV6-1 | CASSEPPGTEISNQPQHF
TRBJ2-7 | TRBV21-1 | CASSTPTSSYEQYF
TRBJ2-1 | TRBV9 | CASAGGTYNEQFF
TRBJ2-7 | TRBV5-1 | CASSLVSGQLYEQYF
TRBJ1-2 | TRBV11-2 | CASSLDRDTGYTF
TRBJ1-5 | TRBV3-1/TRBV3-2 | CASSQEGTGNQPQHF
TRBJ2-5 | TRBV6-2/TRBV6-3 | CASSSLAGGLGYEETQYF
TRBJ2-7 | TRBV6-6 | CASSYSIQGPYEQYF
TRBJ1-5 | TRBV19 | CASSRDPGGWNNQPQHF
TRBJ2-7 | TRBV5-1 | CASKIPRGSYEQYF
TRBJ2-2 | TRBV6-1 | CASSEIRGLTGELFF
TRBJ1-2 | TRBV21-1 | CASSAPGTACYYGYTF
TRBJ1-1 | TRBV25-1 | CASSPREEWSEAFF
TRBJ1-2 | TRBV6-5 | CASRTGTERYGYTF
TRBJ1-2 | TRBV6-5 | CASRRGQVINYGYTF
TRBJ2-7 | TRBV7-2 | CASSLALGRLAGSSYEQYF
TRBJ2-2 | TRBV3-1/TRBV3-2 | CASSRGLENTGELFF
TRBJ2-3 | TRBV7-2 | CASSSNPWSRDTQYF
TRBJ1-4 | TRBV11-1 | CASRGSEKLFF
TRBJ2-7 | TRBV14 | CASSSGTVNFYEQYF
TRBJ2-7 | TRBV7-2 | CASSFDRTGGEQYF
TRBJ2-7 | TRBV11-2 | CASSLGQESYEQYF
TRBJ1-5 | TRBV3-1/TRBV3-2 | CASSQGSQPQHF
TRBJ2-7 | TRBV7-6 | CASSAVGTSWGGEQYF
TRBJ1-2 | TRBV12-3/TRBV12-4 | CASSFEAYGYTF
TRBJ1-4 | TRBV5-4 | CASSPEGASNEKLFF
TRBJ1-5 | TRBV3-1/TRBV3-2 | CASSQDGQGYQPQHF
TRBJ1-2 | TRBV4-3 | CASSQDRGGAYGYTF
TRBJ2-3 | TRBV5-1 | CASTPGQGTDTQYF
TRBJ1-2 | TRBV4-2 | CASSQGQGVGYTF
TRBJ2-7 | TRBV7-8 | CASSLTDRDYEQYF
TRBJ2-5 | TRBV19 | CASSIAVQGWETQYF
TRBJ1-3 | TRBV9 | CASSFFGTGYPGNTIYF
TRBJ1-2 | TRBV5-4 | CASSHLLRTEHPFSYGYTF
TRBJ2-3 | TRBV6-5 | CASSYGGLGEQYF
TRBJ2-1 | TRBV19 | CASSIFPGDRGRDEQFF
TRBJ1-6 | TRBV10-2 | CASSEQGYNSPLHF
TRBJ1-3 | TRBV19 | CASGTTYSGNTIYF
TRBJ2-1 | TRBV5-6 | CASSLVGRIEQFF
TRBJ1-6 | TRBV5-1 | CASSNTWLDITSPLHF
TRBJ1-6 | TRBV5-8 | CASSARRGTYNSPLHF
TRBJ2-2 | TRBV29-1 | CSVVTGTGELFF
TRBJ2-7 | TRBV9 | CASSRSGGQLYEQYF
TRBJ1-1 | TRBV19 | CASSIAGSTEAFF
TRBJ2-2 | TRBV6-1 | CASSERTGELFF
TRBJ2-7 | TRBV5-1 | CASSRGLTYEQYF
TRBJ1-4 | TRBV5-1 | CASSYGQGLTTNEKLFF
TRBJ1-1 | TRBV29-1 | CSAQWGEVTGPAFF
TRBJ1-2 | TRBV7-8 | CASSFRQGYGYTF
TRBJ1-1 | TRBV5-5 | CASSFNTGRQISEAFF
TRBJ2-1 | TRBV10-1 | CASSEDSGGHYNEQFF
TRBJ1-2 | TRBV7-9 | CASGMTGRSYTF